The 16 T cell receptor beta chains listed next were all sequenced from one sample in a study of shared clonotypes between healthy human individuals (dated by TCRdb to between 2020 and 2021). Library prep was done by the immunoSEQ multiplex PCR assay. TCRdb re-hosts the immuneACCESS table, in-frame sequences only. Its copies lack some clones; in the studies checked, an unresolved V gene accounts for under half of them, and the cause for the rest is not known. A total of about 2.4 million clones appear in this sample, around nine tenths of them only once. The top ten clones comprise around 0.15% of the sample. The source material was naive CD4+ T cells sorted from blood. This specimen's cell subset or site label, per the study, means: CD45RA+ positively selected. Source of these receptors: a man aged 18 to 29 in good health.

Of note for this clone: Other DNA sequences from this sample encode an identical CDR3 as well. J is TRBJ2-2 and V is TRBV9; D uncertain. The CDR3 sequence is 14 residues long. Germline CDR1 and CDR2: SGDLS and YYNGEE. Trimming left V 0 bases short and J 2 bases short, with 5 bases between. CDR3 residues: CASSVAGNTGELFF. The CDR3, as DNA: TGTGCCAGCAGCGTAGCCGGTAACACCGGGGAGCTGTTTTTT.

The CDR3 nucleotides are TGTGCCACCAGCGGGGCAGGGGGACGGACCCCTCTCTTTGGGGCCAACGTCCTGACTTTC. Translating it yields CATSGAGGRTPLFGANVLTF. The V and J genes are TRBV15 and TRBJ2-6; 7 positions agree with TRBD1. Germline values: CDR1 LNHNV, CDR2 YYDKDF (reference sequence). There are 20 residues in the CDR3. The trim removed 5 bases at V and 3 bases at J, leaving 19 bases unmatched.

This chain links TRBV14 with TRBJ1-2; 8 nucleotides match TRBD1. This CDR3 has 18 residues. Germline V gene sequence: CDR1 SGHDN, CDR2 FVKESK. V lost 1 base to trimming and J lost 1 base; unmatched junction nucleotides: 11. DNA of the CDR3: TGTGCCAGCAGCCAAGCTCCTACAGGGGGAAAACTTAACTATGGCTACACCTTC. It translates to CASSQAPTGGKLNYGYTF.

Points on this clone: Germline is not matched at one junction end, which may reflect a read error. The same CDR3 is also encoded by other DNA sequences in this sample. The genes are TRBV5-1 and TRBJ2-2; 7 bases map to TRBD2. Germline CDR1 SGHRS, CDR2 YFSETQ. The CDR3 is 13 amino acids. DNA for the CDR3: TGTGCCAGCGGGACGGTGAACACCGGGGAGCTGTTTTTT. Encoded protein: CASGTVNTGELFF.

This chain uses TRBV19 with TRBJ1-1; 9 bases match TRBD1. V was pared by 6 bases and J by 0 bases, with 5 bases of the junction left unmatched. Germline CDR1 is LNHDA and CDR2 is SQIVND (reference sequence). The CDR3 contains 15 residues. The CDR3 region has the DNA TGTGCCAGTAGGGACAGGGGTACCATGAACACTGAAGCTTTCTTT. Its protein product is CASRDRGTMNTEAFF.

The chain recombines TRBV5-6 with TRBJ1-2, with TRBD1 identical over 8 bases. Per the germline V gene, CDR1 is SGHDT and CDR2 is YYEEEE. The CDR3 sequence is 14 residues long. Trimming at V came to 5 bases and at J to 1 base, leaving 4 bases not matched to a gene. The CDR3 nucleotides are TGTGCCAGCAGTCGGACAGGGCTTAACTATGGCTACACCTTC. Its translation is CASSRTGLNYGYTF. Together with reference TRBV5-6 and TRBJ1-2, the CDR3 gives the full variable domain: DAGVTQSPTHLIKTRGQQVTLRCSPKSGHDTVSWYQQALGQGPQFIFQYYEEEERQRGNFPDRFSGHQFPNYSSELNVNALLLGDSALYLCASSRTGLNYGYTFGSGTRLTVV.

The gene calls are TRBV11-1 and TRBJ1-1; 7 bases agree with TRBD1. After removal of 5 bases from V and 3 bases from J, the junction contained 9 bases not matched to a gene. Germline assignment: CDR1 SGHAT and CDR2 FQDESV (reference sequence). This CDR3 has 15 residues. The CDR3 region is CASSPQGEGDTEAFF. The CDR3 bases are TGTGCCAGCAGCCCTCAGGGGGAAGGGGACACTGAAGCTTTCTTT. Variable domain in full (rest from reference TRBV11-1 and TRBJ1-1): EAEVAQSPRYKITEKSQAVAFWCDPISGHATLYWYRQILGQGPELLVQFQDESVVDDSQLPKDRFSAERLKGVDSTLKIQPAELGDSAMYLCASSPQGEGDTEAFFGQGTRLTVV.

This clone was found once. This chain connects TRBV6-5 to TRBJ2-7; 8 bases line up with TRBD2. Germline CDR1 reads MNHEY; CDR2 reads SVGAGI. V dropped 4 bases and J dropped 7; count of bases not matched to a gene: 6. This CDR3 has 13 amino acids. CDR3 region: CASSLAGSHEQYF. In DNA, the CDR3 is TGTGCCAGCAGTTTAGCGGGATCTCATGAGCAGTACTTC.

The rearrangement joins TRBV14 to TRBJ1-2; 7 bases align to TRBD1. V lost 4 bases, J lost 1 base, and 6 bases stayed unmatched. Germline CDR1 and CDR2: SGHDN and FVKESK. This CDR3 is built from 15 residues. Written as DNA, the CDR3 is TGTGCCAGCAGCCCTACAGGGGCCTATAACTATGGCTACACCTTC. It specifies CASSPTGAYNYGYTF.

Points on this clone: Additional DNA sequences in this sample encode the identical CDR3. The chain combines TRBV11-2 with TRBJ2-5; unclear D gene. Looked up from germline, CDR1 is SGHAT and CDR2 is FQNNGV. V was shortened by 1 base and J by 2 bases, with 5 bases between the two germline ends. The CDR3 spans 13 residues. The CDR3 nucleotides read TGTGCCAGCAGCTTAGGCAGACAAGAGACCCAGTACTTC. Translation: CASSLGRQETQYF. Full variable domain (missing parts from reference TRBV11-2 and TRBJ2-5): EAGVAQSPRYKIIEKRQSVAFWCNPISGHATLYWYQQILGQGPKLLIQFQNNGVVDDSQLPKDRFSAERLKGVDSTLKIQPAKLEDSAVYLCASSLGRQETQYFGPGTRLLVL.

The genes are TRBV28 and TRBJ2-7, with 8 bases that match TRBD1. The CDR3 runs 18 residues. V trimming: 3 bases; J trimming: 2 bases; junction bases outside the gene matches: 15. Germline-derived CDR1 and CDR2 are MDHEN and SYDVKM. CDR3 sequence reads: CASSFNFETGVRTYEQYF. The CDR3 region has the DNA TGTGCCAGCAGTTTCAATTTCGAGACAGGGGTAAGGACCTACGAGCAGTACTTC.

CDR3 in DNA: TGTGCCAGCAGAAAACCGGGACAGGGGATCTACGAGCAGTACTTC. It translates to CASRKPGQGIYEQYF. The chain recombines TRBV11-2 with TRBJ2-7; 10 nucleotides line up with TRBD1. The V gene's germline CDR1 is SGHAT and CDR2 FQNNGV. V was clipped by 6 bases and J by 3 bases; unmatched bases: 8. CDR3 size: 15 residues.

J is TRBJ1-5 and V is TRBV7-2, with no clear D. This CDR3 region has 14 residues. V was shortened by 2 bases and J by 3 bases, with 8 bases between the two germline ends. Germline V gene lookup returns CDR1 SGHTA and CDR2 FQGNSA. The CDR3 here is CASSLTSYNQPQHF. In DNA form, the CDR3 reads TGTGCCAGCAGCTTAACCAGTTACAATCAGCCCCAGCATTTT.

V gene TRBV25-1 combines with J gene TRBJ1-2; D gene ambiguous. The CDR3 has 12 amino acids. In germline, CDR1 is MGHDK, CDR2 SYGVNS. Trimming took 3 bases from V and 7 from J, leaving 9 bases between them. CDR3 residues: CASSDQVAGYTF. In DNA form, the CDR3 reads TGTGCCAGCAGTGACCAGGTCGCTGGCTACACCTTC.

This clone showed up just once. The chain uses TRBV5-1 and TRBJ2-2; maybe TRBD2 (5 bases). CDR3 length: 15 amino acids. The V gene's germline CDR1 is SGHRS and CDR2 YFSETQ. V lost 2 bases and J 4 bases, leaving 12 bases between the germline ends. The CDR3 DNA follows: TGCGCCAGCAGCTTCGCCGGGATCGTCACCGGGGAGCTGTTTTTT. It specifies CASSFAGIVTGELFF.

The count of this clone is one. The CDR3: CATGTGDETQYF. CDR3 nucleotide sequence: TGTGCCACCGGGACAGGGGATGAGACCCAGTACTTC. This chain uses TRBV10-3 with TRBJ2-5, with 10 bases lining up with TRBD1. Germline CDR1 and CDR2: ENHRY and SYGVKD. The V segment lost 10 bases and the J segment 5 bases; nucleotides outside the gene matches: 4. There are 12 residues in the CDR3.